One and the same sample provided the 12 T cell receptor beta chains below, sequenced in a study of blood T cells in healthy people across ages (dated by TCRdb to 2013 to 2016). Libraries came from 5' RACE. Sequencing took place on an Illumina HiSeq 2500. A second about 7 to 12 cycle PCR used a sample-barcoded 5' primer and a J-beta primer mix. The public reads were quality trimmed at Q25 with fastp and then assembled into clones with MiXCR by TCRdb, keeping productive beta chains. Rows matching on CDR3 protein sequence are summarized as one entry with the most common DNA and genes. The sample yields 2 million or so distinct CDR3 sequences; around half were counted once. The ten largest clones represent roughly 2.1% of the sample. The specimen sequenced was blood. These receptors were collected from a woman aged 40 to 50 in good health.

This chain uses TRBV5-1 with TRBJ2-1; maybe TRBD1 (5 bases). In germline, CDR1 is SGHRS, CDR2 YFSETQ. With 2 bases removed from V and 0 bases from J, the gap between germline ends came to 12 bases. CDR3 length: 16 residues. CDR3 residues: CASSFQGTSSYNEQFF. As DNA, the CDR3 is TGCGCCAGCAGCTTTCAGGGTACCAGCTCCTACAATGAGCAGTTCTTC. Looking up the rest from reference TRBV5-1 and TRBJ2-1 gives the full variable domain: KAGVTQTPRYLIKTRGQQVTLSCSPISGHRSVSWYQQTPGQGLQFLFEYFSETQRNKGNFPGRFSGRQFSNSRSEMNVSTLELGDSALYLCASSFQGTSSYNEQFFGPGTRLTVL.

This clonotype was picked up a small number of times. The rearrangement links TRBV2 to TRBJ2-5; 8 nucleotides align to TRBD2. V lost 4 bases to trimming and J lost 5 bases; unmatched junction nucleotides: 3. The CDR3 runs 13 residues. From germline, CDR1 is SNHLY and CDR2 FYNNEI. CDR3 sequence reads: CASSAGGAETQYF. The DNA of the CDR3 is TGTGCCAGCAGTGCCGGGGGGGCGGAGACCCAGTACTTC.

The rearrangement links TRBV28 to TRBJ1-2; 12 nucleotides match TRBD1. This CDR3 has 14 amino acids. The V gene's germline CDR1 is MDHEN and CDR2 SYDVKM. V was clipped by 6 bases and J by 7 bases; unmatched bases: 6. The CDR3 bases are TGTGCCAGCAGACCCGGGACAGGGGGCGGTGGCTACACCTTC. This encodes CASRPGTGGGGYTF.

The chain joins TRBV4-1 to TRBJ1-2, with D maybe TRBD1 (5 bases). This CDR3 is 13 amino acids long. Germline assignment: CDR1 MGHRA and CDR2 YSYEKL. Between the trimmed V and J ends, which lost 4 bases and 4 bases, there was a span of 10 bases. This CDR3 is CASSPLGVYGYTF. In DNA form, the CDR3 reads TGCGCCAGCAGCCCCCTGGGGGTCTATGGCTACACCTTC.

The chain carries TRBV7-9 and TRBJ2-7; D is perhaps TRBD2 (5 bases). The CDR3 consists of 15 residues. CDR1 and CDR2 (germline): SEHNR, FQNEAQ (reference sequence). The V and J ends lost 2 bases and 5 bases respectively, with 16 bases between them. The CDR3 loop is CASSLSASGMDEQYF. CDR3 bases: TGTGCCAGCAGCTTATCGGCGTCCGGGATGGACGAGCAGTACTTC.

This chain links TRBV9 with TRBJ2-1; D remains ambiguous. This CDR3 is built from 13 residues. The ends were cut back, 0 bases at V and 3 bases at J, with 4 bases in the middle. The germline V gene has CDR1 SGDLS and CDR2 YYNGEE. CDR3 coding DNA: TGTGCCAGCAGCGTAGACGACTACAATGAGCAGTTCTTC. Encoded protein: CASSVDDYNEQFF.

CDR3 DNA sequence: TGTGCCACAGAAGGAGACAGGGGAGCAACTGACGAGCAGTACTTC. This translates into CATEGDRGATDEQYF. The V gene is TRBV10-3, the J gene TRBJ2-5, with TRBD1 identical over 8 bases. The better agreement between TRBJ2-7 and the DNA end casts doubt on the J call. CDR1 is ENHRY, CDR2 SYGVKD, per germline. This CDR3 is 15 amino acids long.

The chain uses TRBV20-1 and TRBJ2-5; D remains unclear. Germline CDR1 and CDR2: DFQATT and SNEGSKA (reference sequence). Deletions cut 4 bases from V and 0 bases from J, with 9 bases between. The CDR3 contains 13 residues. In nucleotides, the CDR3 is TGCAGTGCTACGGCGGAGCACCAAGAGACCCAGTACTTC. The encoded protein is CSATAEHQETQYF.

The chain is built from TRBV5-6 and TRBJ1-6; the D gene is possibly TRBD1 (5 bases). Trimming pared 4 bases from V and 8 bases from J, leaving 16 bases between. The germline V gene has CDR1 SGHDT and CDR2 YYEEEE. The CDR3 totals 15 residues. The CDR3 sequence: CASSIGETSYSPLHF. The CDR3 region has the DNA TGTGCCAGCAGCATAGGGGAGACCTCGTATTCACCCCTCCACTTT.

This clonotype was detected only a few times. The V call is TRBV10-3, the J call TRBJ1-2, with D uncertain. There are 13 residues in the CDR3. Germline V gene data show CDR1 as ENHRY and CDR2 as SYGVKD. Trimming took 11 bases from V and 3 from J, leaving 16 bases between them. The CDR3 nucleotides read TGTGCCGTAGGCAAGGAAGTGGACTATGGCTACACCTTC. It codes for CAVGKEVDYGYTF.

This chain uses TRBV9 with TRBJ2-3, with D tentatively TRBD2 (6 bases). Germline V gene sequence: CDR1 SGDLS, CDR2 YYNGEE. The CDR3 contains 16 residues. V dropped 3 bases and J dropped 5 bases, with 19 bases sitting between them. The CDR3, as DNA: TGTGCCAGCAGCGGCCGGACTATGGGACGTGGAGATACGCAGTATTTT. This gives the protein CASSGRTMGRGDTQYF.

This clonotype came up a few times. The chain is built from TRBV12-3 or TRBV12-4 and TRBJ2-1; D gene uncertain. This CDR3 has 13 residues. Trimming took off 3 bases at V and 3 bases at J, with 6 bases between the two ends. CDR3 amino acids: CASSFGDYNEQFF. For the CDR3, the DNA is TGTGCCAGCAGTTTTGGGGACTACAATGAGCAGTTCTTC.